Listed below are T cell receptor beta chains from one sample, sequenced in a study of persistence of HIV-infected CD4 T cells. Only in-frame clones appear in the TCRdb table, and some are missing; sequencing was by immunoSEQ multiplex PCR. The sample lists about 40,000 clones, approximately 78% occurring once. Which antigens these TCRs recognize remains unknown. The sample here was CD4+ T cells sorted from PBMCs after roughly 18-hour stimulation, taken from a patient who received antiretroviral therapy. These receptors came from an adult man with HIV who was CMV-seropositive. Both conserved end residues are part of each CDR3. The D gene is left open where the match is weak. Expanded clones get a size class; other rows say once, few or many, or leave the size out.

d_gene	v_gene	abundance	j_gene	CDR3aa	CDR3nt
NA	TRBV7-9	NA	TRBJ1-1	CASSLGLLNTEAFF	TGTGCCAGCAGCTTAGGACTTTTGAACACTGAAGCTTTCTTT
TRBD1	TRBV18	NA	TRBJ2-1	CASSPRGGEVYEQFF	TGTGCCAGCTCACCACGAGGGGGCGAAGTATATGAGCAGTTCTTC
NA	TRBV2	NA	TRBJ2-2	CASSGLRSNTGELFF	TGTGCCAGCTCTGGGCTCAGATCGAACACCGGGGAGCTGTTTTTT
NA	TRBV20-1	NA	TRBJ1-5	CSASIDRRNQPQHF	TGCAGTGCTAGTATCGACAGGCGTAATCAGCCCCAGCATTTT
NA	TRBV12-3/TRBV12-4	NA	TRBJ2-2	CASSPERAGELFF	TGTGCCAGCAGCCCAGAAAGGGCCGGGGAGCTGTTTTTT
NA	TRBV6-5	NA	TRBJ2-7	CASSPRLTSYEQYF	TGTGCCAGCAGTCCCCGTCTTACATCCTACGAGCAGTACTTC
NA	TRBV5-1	once	TRBJ1-5	CASSLGRGRNQPQHF	TGCGCCAGCAGCTTGGGTAGGGGCCGCAATCAGCCCCAGCATTTT
TRBD2	TRBV25-1	NA	TRBJ2-3	CASSEYRTSGGTDTQYF	TGTGCCAGCAGTGAATATCGGACTAGCGGGGGCACAGATACGCAGTATTTT
NA	TRBV15	NA	TRBJ1-4	CATSSSGPQMFF	TGTGCCACCAGCAGCTCAGGGCCACAAATGTTTTTT
NA	TRBV3-1/TRBV3-2	NA	TRBJ1-5	CASSPSGFSGNQPQHF	TGTGCCAGCAGCCCATCAGGGTTTAGCGGCAATCAGCCCCAGCATTTT
NA	TRBV4-1	NA	TRBJ1-2	CASSRVSPAGYGYTF	TGCGCCAGCAGCCGCGTATCTCCGGCGGGCTATGGCTACACCTTC
NA	TRBV5-8	NA	TRBJ1-1	CASSAGYGSNTEAFF	TGTGCCAGCAGCGCAGGCTATGGATCCAACACTGAAGCTTTCTTT
NA	TRBV6-6	NA	TRBJ2-1	CASSYPELARNEQFF	TGTGCCAGCAGTTACCCCGAGCTAGCGCGGAATGAGCAGTTCTTC
NA	TRBV19	once	TRBJ2-2	CASSIGAGWGDGELFF	TGTGCCAGTAGTATAGGCGCAGGGTGGGGAGACGGGGAGCTGTTTTTT
NA	TRBV5-1	NA	TRBJ1-6	CASSWERSPLHF	TGCGCCAGCAGCTGGGAAAGGTCACCCCTCCACTTT
TRBD1	TRBV6-5	NA	TRBJ2-7	CASKPGQGSYEQYF	TGTGCCAGCAAACCGGGACAGGGTTCCTACGAGCAGTACTTC
TRBD1	TRBV24-1	NA	TRBJ1-2	CATSDRDRADYGYTF	TGTGCCACCAGTGACCGGGACAGGGCGGACTATGGCTACACCTTC
TRBD2	TRBV19	NA	TRBJ2-5	CASSKDTSGREETQYF	TGTGCCAGTAGTAAGGATACTAGCGGGAGGGAAGAGACCCAGTACTTC
TRBD1	TRBV15	NA	TRBJ1-1	CATSRDVYRGGMNTEAFF	TGTGCCACCAGCAGAGATGTGTACAGGGGAGGAATGAACACTGAAGCTTTCTTT
TRBD2	TRBV24-1	NA	TRBJ2-2	CATSDTSGASTGELFF	TGTGCCACCAGTGATACTAGCGGGGCGAGCACCGGGGAGCTGTTTTTT
TRBD1	TRBV12-3/TRBV12-4	NA	TRBJ2-1	CASSRDRGGEQFF	TGTGCCAGCAGTAGGGACAGGGGTGGTGAGCAGTTCTTC
NA	TRBV6-6	NA	TRBJ1-3	CASSPSGTFGNTIYF	TGTGCCAGCAGTCCTTCCGGGACATTCGGAAACACCATATATTTT
NA	TRBV19	medium-sized	TRBJ1-2	CASSIDLSSGRNYGYTF	TGTGCCAGTAGTATAGATCTAAGTTCAGGACGGAACTATGGCTACACCTTC